The next 27 T cell receptor beta chains were all read from a single sample in a study of blood T cell repertoires in COVID-19 (TCRdb year 2020). The receptor library was made with the immunoSEQ multiplex PCR assay. TCRdb carries this immuneACCESS record with in-frame sequences only. Its versions omit some clonotypes, under half of them owing to an unresolved V gene in the studies checked, with the rest unexplained. Counted in this sample were approximately 170,000 clones; roughly 84% of them appeared once. Jointly, the top ten make up 10% of the sample. Sequencing was performed on peripheral blood. The receptors here all came from an elderly woman with active or convalescent COVID-19.

This chain connects TRBV28 to TRBJ2-5; no firm D call. Deletions cut 1 base from V and 4 bases from J, with 13 bases between. Germline V CDR1 and CDR2: MDHEN, SYDVKM. This CDR3 spans 15 amino acids. The CDR3 region is CASSLSQRFPETQYF. In DNA form, the CDR3 reads TGTGCCAGCAGTTTATCGCAGCGATTCCCAGAGACCCAGTACTTC.

The chain recombines TRBV30 with TRBJ1-5; D not certain. Germline CDR1 is GTSNPN and CDR2 is SVGIG (reference sequence). This CDR3 region has 14 residues. With 7 bases removed from V and 0 bases from J, the gap between germline ends came to 13 bases. CDR3 in amino acids: CAYLDRFSNQPQHF. The CDR3 DNA sequence: TGTGCCTACCTAGACCGATTTAGCAATCAGCCCCAGCATTTT.

The rearrangement uses TRBV7-9 and TRBJ1-2, with a possible D match to TRBD1 (6 bases). Trimming left V 5 bases short and J 5 bases short, with 12 bases between. CDR1 SEHNR and CDR2 FQNEAQ come from the germline V gene (reference sequence). CDR3 length: 13 residues. CDR3 DNA sequence: TGTGCCAGCAGCACGACAGGACTTTATGGCTACACCTTC. It yields the protein CASSTTGLYGYTF.

CDR3 region: CSVFIATEQFF. The CDR3, as DNA: TGCAGCGTTTTCATAGCGACTGAGCAGTTCTTC. The gene calls are TRBV29-1 and TRBJ2-1, with a weak D call TRBD2 (5 bases). Germline-derived CDR1 and CDR2 are SQVTM and ANQGSEA. The V end lost 5 bases, the J end lost 9 bases, and 11 bases lay between the germline ends. CDR3 length: 11 amino acids.

The genes are TRBV7-3 and TRBJ1-2; TRBD1 aligns across 9 bases. Germline CDR1 and CDR2: SGHTA and FQGTGA. V dropped 5 bases and J dropped 4; count of bases not matched to a gene: 5. The CDR3 is 14 amino acids. CDR3 nucleotides: TGTGCCAGCAGCGAAGGGACAGGGACCTATGGCTACACCTTC. This codes for CASSEGTGTYGYTF.

V usage is TRBV11-3 and J usage is TRBJ1-2, with 9 bases fitting TRBD1. Germline-derived CDR1 and CDR2 are SGHNT and YENEEA. This CDR3 comprises 14 residues. Trimming removed 5 bases from V and 2 bases from J; junction bases left unmatched: 3. The CDR3 protein is CASSPGQGNYGYTF. In nucleotides, the CDR3 is TGTGCCAGCAGCCCCGGACAGGGGAACTATGGCTACACCTTC.

The chain carries TRBV3-1 (or the pseudogene TRBV3-2) and TRBJ1-6; D not resolved. Germline-derived CDR1 and CDR2 are LGHDT and YNNKEL (reference sequence). CDR3 length: 11 amino acids. Trimming cost V 1 base and J 18 bases, with 10 bases left between them. The CDR3 nucleotides read TGTGCCAGCAGCCAAGGAGACACAACCCACTTT. It codes for CASSQGDTTHF.

Only a few counts were recorded for this clone. The chain carries TRBV2 and TRBJ2-1; TRBD2 agrees at 8 bases. V dropped 2 bases and J dropped 7; count of bases not matched to a gene: 10. Germline V CDR1 and CDR2: SNHLY, FYNNEI. The CDR3 totals 16 residues. DNA for the CDR3: TGTGCCAGCAGTGAAAAGTCGGGAGGGCCTCAGAATGAGCAGTTCTTC. This sequence encodes CASSEKSGGPQNEQFF. Looking up the rest from reference TRBV2 and TRBJ2-1 gives the full variable domain: EPEVTQTPSHQVTQMGQEVILRCVPISNHLYFYWYRQILGQKVEFLVSFYNNEISEKSEIFDDQFSVERPDGSNFTLKIRSTKLEDSAMYFCASSEKSGGPQNEQFFGPGTRLTVL.

J is TRBJ1-2 and V is TRBV2, with D hard to call. There are 17 residues in the CDR3. The V end was cut by 3 bases, the J end by 0 bases, with 17 bases between. Per the germline V gene, CDR1 is SNHLY and CDR2 is FYNNEI. The CDR3 region is CASSDALLEYSNYGYTF. CDR3 sequence (DNA): TGTGCCAGCAGTGACGCCTTGCTCGAATACTCTAACTATGGCTACACCTTC.

This chain links TRBV28 with TRBJ2-5, with TRBD1 matching 8 bases. Trimming at V came to 2 bases and at J to 5 bases, leaving 4 bases not matched to a gene. The germline CDR1 and CDR2 sequences are MDHEN and SYDVKM. The CDR3 has 14 amino acids. Here the CDR3 reads CASSLQGAGETQYF. The CDR3, as DNA: TGTGCCAGCAGTTTACAGGGGGCCGGGGAGACCCAGTACTTC.

The chain couples TRBV5-6 to TRBJ1-6; the match to TRBD1 covers 7 bases. The trim removed 3 bases at V and 9 bases at J, leaving 9 bases unmatched. The CDR3 runs 15 residues. Germline CDR1 and CDR2: SGHDT and YYEEEE. Here the CDR3 reads CASSSPTGLGSPLHF. As DNA, the CDR3 is TGTGCCAGCAGCTCGCCGACAGGGTTGGGTTCACCCCTCCACTTT.

The rearrangement joins TRBV7-9 to TRBJ2-7, with D possibly TRBD2 on 5 matching bases. This CDR3 comprises 16 residues. Trimming cost V 6 bases and J 4 bases, with 22 bases left between them. The germline gives CDR1 SEHNR, CDR2 FQNEAQ (reference sequence). CDR3: CASSTSSGMKAYEQYF. The DNA of the CDR3 is TGTGCCAGCAGTACTTCCTCCGGGATGAAGGCGTACGAGCAGTACTTC.

The count of this clone is one. The chain couples TRBV27 to TRBJ2-7; D is ambiguous. The CDR3 has 10 amino acids. Trimming pared 5 bases from V and 3 bases from J, leaving 2 bases between. From germline, CDR1 is MNHEY and CDR2 SMNVEV (reference sequence). The DNA of the CDR3 is TGTGCCAGCAGTCACTACGAGCAGTACTTC. Its protein is CASSHYEQYF.

The chain carries TRBV2 and TRBJ1-5; 7 positions match TRBD1. Trimming at V came to 11 bases and at J to 4 bases, leaving 8 bases not matched to a gene. This CDR3 is 13 amino acids long. Per the germline V gene, CDR1 is SNHLY and CDR2 is FYNNEI. CDR3 residues: CAFQWDRNQPQHF. The CDR3 DNA follows: TGTGCCTTTCAATGGGACAGAAATCAGCCCCAGCATTTT.

This chain uses TRBV7-3 with TRBJ2-5; D is ambiguous. There are 15 residues in the CDR3. Between the trimmed V and J ends, which lost 3 bases and 3 bases, there was a span of 14 bases. Germline V gives CDR1 SGHTA, CDR2 FQGTGA. The DNA of the CDR3 is TGTGCCAGCAGCTTTCCGGAATTTCGGGAAGAGACCCAGTACTTC. This sequence encodes CASSFPEFREETQYF.

The chain couples TRBV7-8 to TRBJ1-3; TRBD1 is a possible D gene (5 bases). The CDR3 is 15 residues long. V was cut by 1 base and J by 0 bases, with 7 bases left in between. CDR1 is SGHVS, CDR2 FQNEAQ, per germline. The chain's CDR3 is CASSLGGPSGNTIYF. The CDR3 DNA follows: TGTGCCAGCAGCTTAGGGGGCCCCTCTGGAAACACCATATATTTT. The variable domain in full, completed from reference TRBV7-8 and TRBJ1-3, reads GAGVSQSPRYKVAKRGQDVALRCDPISGHVSLFWYQQALGQGPEFLTYFQNEAQLDKSGLPSDRFFAERPEGSVSTLKIQRTQQEDSAVYLCASSLGGPSGNTIYFGEGSWLTVV.

The rearrangement links TRBV10-1 to TRBJ1-1; 8 bases align to TRBD1. Germline V gives CDR1 WNHNN, CDR2 SYGVQD (reference sequence). Trimming removed 5 bases from V and 1 base from J; junction bases left unmatched: 15. This CDR3 has 18 amino acids. CDR3 region: CASSSPLDPGQANTEAFF. CDR3 sequence (DNA): TGCGCCAGCAGTTCCCCTCTCGACCCGGGACAGGCGAACACTGAAGCTTTCTTT.

This chain links TRBV27 with TRBJ2-5; 15 bases fit TRBD2. Losses at the gene ends were 6 bases for V and 2 bases for J; bases not matched to a gene: 7. Germline V CDR1 and CDR2: MNHEY, SMNVEV (reference sequence). This CDR3 has 17 residues. CDR3 in amino acids: CASSPGTSGRLQETQYF. The CDR3 DNA sequence: TGTGCCAGCAGCCCCGGGACTAGCGGGAGGCTTCAAGAGACCCAGTACTTC.

The chain employs TRBV5-1 and TRBJ1-1; 7 bases agree with TRBD1. J lost 1 base, V lost 6 bases, and 9 bases had no gene match. The CDR3 extends over 15 amino acids. Germline CDR1 SGHRS, CDR2 YFSETQ. The CDR3 nucleotides are TGCGCCAGCAATCGCGGGGGGACAGCGAACACTGAAGCTTTCTTT. It yields the protein CASNRGGTANTEAFF.

The rearrangement links TRBV3-1 (or the pseudogene TRBV3-2) to TRBJ1-1, with 7 bases lining up with TRBD1. Germline lookup yields CDR1 LGHDT and CDR2 YNNKEL (reference sequence). The CDR3 contains 15 residues. V trimming: 2 bases; J trimming: 1 base; junction bases outside the gene matches: 4. In DNA form, the CDR3 reads TGTGCCAGCAGCCAACACGGGACAGAGAACACTGAAGCTTTCTTT. Translated: CASSQHGTENTEAFF.

The chain recombines TRBV9 with TRBJ1-1; 8 bases are a match to TRBD1. Germline V gene data show CDR1 as SGDLS and CDR2 as YYNGEE. The CDR3 has 14 amino acids. V was clipped by 3 bases and J by 5 bases; unmatched bases: 6. The CDR3 loop reads CASSAAGGRTEAFF. The CDR3 coding sequence is TGTGCCAGCAGCGCGGCAGGGGGCAGGACTGAAGCTTTCTTT.

This clone turned up a few times. J is TRBJ2-2 and V is TRBV10-2; TRBD1 aligns across 9 bases. Germline-derived CDR1 and CDR2 are WSHSY and SAAADI. V dropped 6 bases and J dropped 7; count of bases not matched to a gene: 6. The CDR3 runs 14 residues. The CDR3 is CASSIRTGDGELFF. DNA for the CDR3: TGCGCCAGCAGCATTCGGACAGGGGACGGGGAGCTGTTTTTT.

The chain joins TRBV9 to TRBJ2-2; D gene ambiguous. Per the germline V gene, CDR1 is SGDLS and CDR2 is YYNGEE. The CDR3 length is 16 residues. V was clipped by 3 bases and J by 2 bases, with 14 bases between them. CDR3 nucleotides: TGTGCCAGCAGCGCCGTAGCTGGAGCTAACACCGGGGAGCTGTTTTTT. This encodes CASSAVAGANTGELFF.

This clone appeared once. The genes are TRBV9 and TRBJ1-2; tentatively, D is TRBD1 (5 bases). V dropped 4 bases and J dropped 4 bases, with 17 bases sitting between them. The CDR3 is 15 residues long. Per the germline V gene, CDR1 is SGDLS and CDR2 is YYNGEE. In DNA, the CDR3 is TGTGCCAGCAGCCCTGGACACGAGTTGGGCTATGGCTACACCTTC. Residues: CASSPGHELGYGYTF.

The V call is TRBV19, the J call TRBJ1-5, with 8 nucleotides matching TRBD1. Trimming removed 5 bases from V and 6 bases from J; junction bases left unmatched: 15. The CDR3 spans 17 residues. Germline CDR1 LNHDA, CDR2 SQIVND (reference sequence). The CDR3 DNA is TGTGCCAGTAGTCGGAAACCGACAGGGGTAGGTAGTCAGCCCCAGCATTTT. Protein: CASSRKPTGVGSQPQHF.

The chain is built from TRBV14 and TRBJ2-7; possibly TRBD2 for D (5 bases). Trimming stripped 1 base from V and 6 bases from J, with 10 bases between. Germline V gene data show CDR1 as SGHDN and CDR2 as FVKESK. CDR3 length: 13 amino acids. CDR3 in DNA: TGTGCCAGCAGCCAAGTGTTCGAGGGCGAGCAGTACTTC. Translating gives CASSQVFEGEQYF.

The chain combines TRBV2 with TRBJ2-1; possibly TRBD2 for D (5 bases). CDR3 length: 14 amino acids. V was clipped by 4 bases and J by 10 bases, with 17 bases between them. The germline gives CDR1 SNHLY, CDR2 FYNNEI. In nucleotides, the CDR3 is TGTGCCAGCAGTGGACCGGGAAGGGAAAGGGAGCAGTTCTTC. Protein: CASSGPGREREQFF.